This TCR beta chain was retrieved from a study of technical replicates of blood from four donors. Germline V gene sequence: CDR1 GTSNPN, CDR2 SVGIG (reference sequence). CDR3 length: 11 amino acids. Trimming took off 2 bases at V and 5 bases at J, with 6 bases between the two ends. Profiling relied on immunoSEQ multiplex PCR, and the TCRdb table lists in-frame clones only, not all of them. Found here are about 70,000 clones, roughly 94% of them singletons; the top ten hold about 0.25%. Sequences were obtained from T cells isolated from PBMCs. The receptor's source is a human donor in good health. The genes are TRBV30 and TRBJ2-5; unclear D gene. Here the CDR3 reads CAWSYLETQYF. CDR3 in DNA: TGTGCCTGGAGTTATTTGGAGACCCAGTACTTC.